The present T cell receptor beta chain was sequenced within a study of cytomegalovirus exposure and HLA in healthy donors. In germline, CDR1 is LNHNV, CDR2 YYDKDF (reference sequence). The CDR3 totals 16 residues. A word on this clone: Its antigen is still unknown. Its ends do not fully match the called genes, so a read error is possible.

Findings and limits, study-wide: Published work reported that the classifier diagnosed cytomegalovirus status with high specificity and sensitivity. In vitro experiments confirmed that three CMV-associated chains were specific for CMV antigens. Relative to the approximately 700-donor mean, N-insertions were reportedly fewer in an Asian-associated ancestry cluster in a later analysis. Highly shared variants forming one cluster were likely a sequencing artifact.

Vbeta (60) and Jbeta (13) primers were used in the PCR. Using immunoSEQ multiplex PCR, the repertoire was profiled, and TCRdb retains in-frame clones only, with some absent. The sample shows some 130,000 clones, 83% of them seen only once. This chain links TRBV15 with TRBJ1-1; the match to TRBD1 covers 7 bases. Sequences were obtained from PBMCs. The receptor was derived from a girl aged 2-10 years in good health and CMV-seronegative. The CDR3 sequence is CATSREAQGVHTKAFF. The CDR3 DNA follows: TGTGCCACCAGCAGAGAGGCTCAGGGGGTACACACTAAAGCTTTCTTT.